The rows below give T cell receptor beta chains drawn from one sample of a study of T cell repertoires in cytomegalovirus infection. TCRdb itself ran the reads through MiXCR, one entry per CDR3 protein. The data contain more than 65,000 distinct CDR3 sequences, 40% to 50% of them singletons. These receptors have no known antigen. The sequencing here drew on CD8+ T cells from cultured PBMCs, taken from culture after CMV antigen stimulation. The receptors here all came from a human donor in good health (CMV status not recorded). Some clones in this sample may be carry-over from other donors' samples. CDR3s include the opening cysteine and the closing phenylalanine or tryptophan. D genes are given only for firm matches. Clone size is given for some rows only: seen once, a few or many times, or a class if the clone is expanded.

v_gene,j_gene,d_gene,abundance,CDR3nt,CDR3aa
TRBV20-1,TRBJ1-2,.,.,TGCAGTGCTAGAGAGGACAATTCTAACTATGGCTACACCTTC,CSAREDNSNYGYTF
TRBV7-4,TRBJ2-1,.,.,TGTGCCAGCAGTTCTAATTCCCTAGAGATCCAAGACAATGAGCAGTTCTTC,CASSSNSLEIQDNEQFF
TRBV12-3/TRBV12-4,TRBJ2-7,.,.,TGTGCCAGCACCCTTGGATCCTACGAGCAGTACTTC,CASTLGSYEQYF
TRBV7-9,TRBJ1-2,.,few,TGTGCCAGCAGCTTCCAGGGTGCTAACTATGGCTACACCTTC,CASSFQGANYGYTF
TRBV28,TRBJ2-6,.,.,TGTGCCAGCCTCACAGGGACTGGGGCCAACGTCCTGACTTTC,CASLTGTGANVLTF
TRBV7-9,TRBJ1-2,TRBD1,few,TGTGCCAGCAGCTTAGCAAGCAGGACAGGTACCTATGGCTACACCTTC,CASSLASRTGTYGYTF
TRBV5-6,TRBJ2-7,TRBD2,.,TGTGCCAGCAGCTGGGGACTAGCGGGAACCTACGAGCAGTACTTC,CASSWGLAGTYEQYF
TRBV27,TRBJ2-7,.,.,TGTGCCAGCAGTTTAACCCGTACCACCTACGAGCAGTACTTC,CASSLTRTTYEQYF
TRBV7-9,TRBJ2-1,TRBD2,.,TGTGCCAGCAGCTTAGTCGCGGGAGCCAATGAGCAGTTCTTC,CASSLVAGANEQFF
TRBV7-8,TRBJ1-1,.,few,TGTGCCAGCAGCCCTTACGGGGGGCGCGGGAACACTGAAGCTTTCTTT,CASSPYGGRGNTEAFF
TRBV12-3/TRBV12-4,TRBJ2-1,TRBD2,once,TGTGCCAGCAGTTTTCCCCCGGGACTAGCGGGGGGGACCCGAGAGGACAATGAGCAGTTCTTC,CASSFPPGLAGGTREDNEQFF
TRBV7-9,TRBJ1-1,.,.,TGTGCCAGCAGCGGCGGACAGCTAGTTGAAGCTTTCTTT,CASSGGQLVEAFF
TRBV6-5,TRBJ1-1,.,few,TGTGCCAGCAGTTACTCAGGAATGAACACTGAAGCTTTCTTT,CASSYSGMNTEAFF
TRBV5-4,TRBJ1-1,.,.,TGTGCCAGCAGCGCAACCAGGGTCATGAACACTGAAGCTTTCTTT,CASSATRVMNTEAFF
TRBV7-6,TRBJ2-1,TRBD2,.,TGTTCCAGCAGCTTAGCCTTTAGCGGGGGGACCTACAATGAGCAGTTCTTC,CSSSLAFSGGTYNEQFF
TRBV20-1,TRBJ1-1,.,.,TGCAGTGCTAGAGCCGGGCCTCAGGCAGCTTTCTTT,CSARAGPQAAFF
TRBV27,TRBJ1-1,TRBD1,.,TGTGCCAGCAGTGCGACAGGGGAGACTGAAGCTTTCTTT,CASSATGETEAFF
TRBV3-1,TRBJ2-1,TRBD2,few,TGTGCCAGCAGCCAAGACACCGGACTAGTTCCATACAATGAGCAGTTCTTC,CASSQDTGLVPYNEQFF
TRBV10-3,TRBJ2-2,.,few,TGTGCCATCAGTGAGGACAAACGTAAAAACACCGGGGAGCTGTTTTTT,CAISEDKRKNTGELFF
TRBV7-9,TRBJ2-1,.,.,TGTGCCAGCAGCTTGGACATCAGCTCCTACAATGAGCAGTTCTTC,CASSLDISSYNEQFF
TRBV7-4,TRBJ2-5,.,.,TGTGCCAGCAGCGAAGGAAGGGAGACCCAGTACTTC,CASSEGRETQYF
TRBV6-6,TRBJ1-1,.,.,TGTGCCAGCAGTTACGTGGGGCGGACTGAAGCTTTCTTT,CASSYVGRTEAFF
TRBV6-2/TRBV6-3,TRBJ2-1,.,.,TGTGCCAGCAGTTACACATACCGGGACATCGGTAAGGTCTCCTACAATGAGCAGTTCTTC,CASSYTYRDIGKVSYNEQFF
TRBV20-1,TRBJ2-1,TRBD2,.,TGCAGTGCTAGAGATAGGCGGGTTGGGGGGGATGAGCAGTTCTTC,CSARDRRVGGDEQFF
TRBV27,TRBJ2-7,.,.,TGTGCCAGCAGTTTATCTACCAGACTAGAGCAGTACTTC,CASSLSTRLEQYF
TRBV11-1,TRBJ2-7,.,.,TGTGCCAGCAGCTTCGGCGGATTTACCTACGAGCAGTACTTC,CASSFGGFTYEQYF
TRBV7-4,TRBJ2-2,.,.,TGTGCCAACAGCCCCTCCGGGACACCGAACACCGGGGAGCTGTTTTTT,CANSPSGTPNTGELFF
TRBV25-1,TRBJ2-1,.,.,TGTGCCAGCATCAATCAAAAGGAGCAGTTCTTC,CASINQKEQFF
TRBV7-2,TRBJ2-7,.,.,TGTGCCAGCAGCTTAGGAGTGGGTTCGAGCGAGCAGTACTTC,CASSLGVGSSEQYF
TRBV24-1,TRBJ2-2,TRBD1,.,TGTGCCACCAGTGACCTTGGACAGGCAAGGGGCGGGGAGCTGTTTTTT,CATSDLGQARGGELFF